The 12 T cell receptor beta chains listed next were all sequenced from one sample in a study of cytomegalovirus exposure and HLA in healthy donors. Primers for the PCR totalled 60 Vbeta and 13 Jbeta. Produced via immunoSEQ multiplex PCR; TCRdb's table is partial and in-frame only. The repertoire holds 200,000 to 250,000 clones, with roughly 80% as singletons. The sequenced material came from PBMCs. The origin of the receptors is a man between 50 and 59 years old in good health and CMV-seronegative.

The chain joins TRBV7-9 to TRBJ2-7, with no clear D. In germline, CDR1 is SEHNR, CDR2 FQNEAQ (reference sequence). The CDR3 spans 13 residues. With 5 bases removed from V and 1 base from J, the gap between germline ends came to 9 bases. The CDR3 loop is CASSARWSYEQYF. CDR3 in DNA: TGTGCCAGCAGCGCCCGGTGGTCCTACGAGCAGTACTTC.

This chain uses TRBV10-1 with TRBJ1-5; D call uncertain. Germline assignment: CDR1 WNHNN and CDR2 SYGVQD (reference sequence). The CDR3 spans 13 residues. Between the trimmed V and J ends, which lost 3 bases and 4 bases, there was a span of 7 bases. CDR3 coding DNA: TGCGCCAGCAGTGAAACCAGTAATCAGCCCCAGCATTTT. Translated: CASSETSNQPQHF.

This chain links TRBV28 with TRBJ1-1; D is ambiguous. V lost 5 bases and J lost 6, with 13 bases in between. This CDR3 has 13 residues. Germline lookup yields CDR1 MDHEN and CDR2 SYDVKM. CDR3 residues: CASSLSGRSEAFF. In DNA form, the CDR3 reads TGTGCCAGCAGTCTTTCCGGGAGGTCTGAAGCTTTCTTT.

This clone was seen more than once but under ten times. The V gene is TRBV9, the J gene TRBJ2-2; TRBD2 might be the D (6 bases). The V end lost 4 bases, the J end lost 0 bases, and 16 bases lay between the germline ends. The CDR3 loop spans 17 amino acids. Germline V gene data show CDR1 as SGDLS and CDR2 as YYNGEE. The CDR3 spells CASSPREGRPNTGELFF. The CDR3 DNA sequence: TGTGCCAGCAGCCCGCGGGAAGGCCGCCCGAACACCGGGGAGCTGTTTTTT.

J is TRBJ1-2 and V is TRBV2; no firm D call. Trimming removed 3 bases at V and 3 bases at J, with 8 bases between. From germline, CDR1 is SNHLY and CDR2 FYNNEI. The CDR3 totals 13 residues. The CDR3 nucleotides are TGTGCCAGCAGTGAGTTGGGAGACTATGGCTACACCTTC. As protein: CASSELGDYGYTF.

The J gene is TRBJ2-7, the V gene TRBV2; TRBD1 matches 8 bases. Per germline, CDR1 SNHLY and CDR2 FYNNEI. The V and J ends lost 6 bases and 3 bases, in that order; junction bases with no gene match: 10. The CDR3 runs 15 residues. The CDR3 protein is CASSHSRTGNYEQYF. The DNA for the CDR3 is TGTGCCAGCAGCCACTCGAGGACAGGGAACTACGAGCAGTACTTC.

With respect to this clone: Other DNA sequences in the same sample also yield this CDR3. Written as DNA, the CDR3 is TGTGCCAGCAGCCCGGACAGAGGAAACACCGGGGAGCTGTTTTTT. The encoded protein is CASSPDRGNTGELFF. The J gene is TRBJ2-2, the V gene TRBV6-5; weak D call: TRBD1 (6 bases). The CDR3 totals 15 residues. V was clipped by 6 bases and J by 2 bases, with 13 bases between them. Germline CDR1 is MNHEY and CDR2 is SVGAGI.

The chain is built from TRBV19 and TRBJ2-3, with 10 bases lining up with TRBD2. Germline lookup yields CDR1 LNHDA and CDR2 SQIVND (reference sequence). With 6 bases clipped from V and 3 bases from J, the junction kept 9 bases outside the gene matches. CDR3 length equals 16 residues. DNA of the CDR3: TGTGCCAGTAGGAAGCGGGAGGGATTGAGAACAGATACGCAGTATTTT. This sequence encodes CASRKREGLRTDTQYF.

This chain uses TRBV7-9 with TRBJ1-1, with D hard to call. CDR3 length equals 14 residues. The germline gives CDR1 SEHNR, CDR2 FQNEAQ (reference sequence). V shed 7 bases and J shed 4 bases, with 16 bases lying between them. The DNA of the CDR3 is TGTGCCAGCACCTCACCTGGGCAGCTCACTGAAGCTTTCTTT. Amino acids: CASTSPGQLTEAFF.

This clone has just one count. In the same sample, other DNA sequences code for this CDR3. The CDR3 sequence is CASSQQGARETQYF. The CDR3 DNA reads as TGTGCCAGCAGCCAACAGGGGGCCCGGGAGACCCAGTACTTC. The chain has TRBV28 and TRBJ2-5; TRBD1 matches 9 bases. This CDR3 contains 14 residues. Germline CDR1 and CDR2: MDHEN and SYDVKM. J lost 5 bases, V lost 6 bases, and 7 bases had no gene match.

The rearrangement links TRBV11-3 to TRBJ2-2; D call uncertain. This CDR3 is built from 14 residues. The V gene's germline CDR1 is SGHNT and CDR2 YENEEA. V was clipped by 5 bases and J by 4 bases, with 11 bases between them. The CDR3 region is CASSPTTGTGELFF. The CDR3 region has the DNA TGTGCCAGCAGCCCGACGACGGGCACCGGGGAGCTGTTTTTT.

CDR3 region: CASSAPAGTEAFF. CDR3 DNA: TGTGCCAGCAGTGCCCCGGCGGGCACTGAAGCTTTCTTT. This chain joins TRBV28 and TRBJ1-1; D unclear. The CDR3 is 13 residues long. V lost 5 bases and J 4 bases, leaving 11 bases between the germline ends. Per germline, CDR1 MDHEN and CDR2 SYDVKM.